Listed below are T cell receptor beta chains from one sample, sequenced in a study of blood T cell repertoires in COVID-19. Assay: immunoSEQ multiplex PCR; the TCRdb copy retains only in-frame clones and omits some. The data hold about 200,000 clones, with 84% observed a single time. The source material was peripheral blood. All receptors come from a human donor in a cohort sampled during active COVID-19. Each CDR3 is given with its conserved first and last residue. Fields, in order: D gene, clone size, V gene, J gene, CDR3 DNA, CDR3 protein. A D gene is named only where the DNA matches it firmly. Where a row states a size, it is once, few, many or the class of an expanded clone; other rows omit it.

>NA|NA|TRBV7-9|TRBJ2-1
TGTGCCAGCAGCTTACTTCCGACAAGCTCCTACAATGAGCAGTTCTTC
CASSLLPTSSYNEQFF
>TRBD1|NA|TRBV6-6|TRBJ2-3
TGTGCCAGCAGTAACCGGGACAGGGTGTTTACGCAGTATTTT
CASSNRDRVFTQYF
>TRBD1|NA|TRBV30|TRBJ1-3
TGTGCCTGGGACCACGGGGACAGTAGAAACACCATATATTTT
CAWDHGDSRNTIYF
>TRBD1|NA|TRBV28|TRBJ1-5
TGTGCCAGCAGTGCGCTAGGGACAGGGGACAATCAGCCCCAGCATTTT
CASSALGTGDNQPQHF
>NA|NA|TRBV20-1|TRBJ2-5
TGCAGTGCTAATCCCCGGGAGACCCAGTACTTC
CSANPRETQYF
>NA|NA|TRBV11-2|TRBJ2-5
TGTGCCAGCGGGTCGGCGGGGGCCTGGGAGACCCAGTACTTC
CASGSAGAWETQYF
>TRBD1|NA|TRBV5-4|TRBJ2-1
TGTGCCAGCAGCAGCGGACAGGGGTTGTCTACTGAGCAGTTCTTC
CASSSGQGLSTEQFF
>TRBD1|NA|TRBV6-6|TRBJ1-6
TGTGCCAGCAGCGGGACAGCGGGTGCCAAGGGATCACCCCTCCACTTT
CASSGTAGAKGSPLHF
>NA|NA|TRBV7-2|TRBJ1-6
TGTGCCAGCAGCTTATCGGGGAATTCACCCCTCCACTTT
CASSLSGNSPLHF
>NA|NA|TRBV5-1|TRBJ1-6
TGCGCCAGCAGCTTAAGGAGCTCTGAGGATTCACCCCTCCACTTT
CASSLRSSEDSPLHF
>NA|NA|TRBV5-4|TRBJ2-5
TGTGCCAGCAGCTTGGGCGGCAACCAAGAGACCCAGTACTTC
CASSLGGNQETQYF
>TRBD1|once|TRBV5-1|TRBJ1-1
TGCGCCAGTACGACGACAGGGGTGAACACTGAAGCTTTCTTT
CASTTTGVNTEAFF
>TRBD2|NA|TRBV6-6|TRBJ2-7
TGTGCCAGCAGCATCAGCGGGACTTCCTACGAGCAGTACTTC
CASSISGTSYEQYF
>NA|medium-sized|TRBV10-3|TRBJ2-1
TGTGCCATCAGTGAGTCGACTCCTGAGCAGTTCTTC
CAISESTPEQFF